The clone carrying this T cell receptor beta chain turned up a few times. Its antigen is still unknown. The data derive from a study of Graves' ophthalmopathy and Graves' hyperthyroidism. General study results and limits: Ophthalmopathy versus stable hyperthyroidism: 13-signature model gave 87.88% sensitivity, 75% to 83% specificity. Most expanded clonotypes in thyroid above 0.001 frequency also showed up in blood.

The study amplified TCR beta CDR3 regions using RNA transcripts. The workflow started with a first-round RT-PCR run with HTBI primers and then moved on to a second-round multiplex PCR. TCRdb redid the calling of the multiplex PCR reads with MiXCR, one entry per CDR3 protein. The data contain around 670,000 distinct CDR3 sequences, approximately 40% of them singletons. What was sequenced was peripheral blood. The clonotype comes from an adult man with Graves' ophthalmopathy.

The CDR3 loop reads CASRRRRELVQQGEKLFF. The DNA for the CDR3 is TGTGCCAGCAGGAGACGTAGAGAACTGGTCCAGCAGGGAGAAAAACTGTTTTTT. This chain uses TRBV10-3 with TRBJ1-4; D may be TRBD1 (5 bases). There are 18 residues in the CDR3. In germline, CDR1 is ENHRY, CDR2 SYGVKD. Trimming shortened V by 10 bases and J by 8 bases, and 32 bases separated the two germline ends.